This T cell receptor (beta chain) was profiled in a study of blood T cell repertoires in COVID-19. Looking at the study overall: Donors in the United States, Italy and Spain gave samples during acute or convalescent COVID-19. PBMCs, B-cell-depleted T cells, or T cells provided the cDNA or gDNA that made up the material.

The CDR3 runs to 17 residues. Germline CDR1 and CDR2: MNHEY and SMNVEV (reference sequence). Trimming took off 7 bases at V and 2 bases at J, with 23 bases between the two ends. The method was immunoSEQ multiplex PCR; TCRdb's version includes in-frame clones alone and lacks a portion of them. This sample has 140,000 or so clones; around nine tenths occur once, and the top ten carry about 1.6%. This TCR was recovered from a human donor in a cohort sampled during active COVID-19. Input material: peripheral blood. V and J are TRBV27 and TRBJ1-2; D is uncertain. The DNA of the CDR3 is TGTGCCAGCAAATCCTCCCCTAGGGCAGCGGGAAACTATGGCTACACCTTC. It codes for CASKSSPRAAGNYGYTF.